Following are 30 T cell receptor beta chains from one sample sequenced in a study of T cell repertoires in cytomegalovirus infection. TCRdb re-called the reads through MiXCR, storing one row per CDR3 protein. The sample contains 300,000 to 450,000 distinct CDR3 sequences, roughly 20% of which appear only once. Specimen: PBMCs. Receptors were obtained from a human donor in good health (CMV status not recorded). Some clones in this sample may be carry-over from other donors' samples.

The rearrangement links TRBV7-8 to TRBJ1-1; D unclear. CDR3 length equals 16 residues. CDR1 SGHVS and CDR2 FQNEAQ come from the germline V gene. V lost 5 bases to trimming and J lost 0 bases, with 16 bases between them. CDR3 sequence reads: CASSPSGSPLNTEAFF. In DNA, the CDR3 is TGTGCCAGCAGCCCAAGTGGGTCCCCCCTGAACACTGAAGCTTTCTTT.

This clonotype has at least ten counts. The chain links TRBV7-2 to TRBJ1-1; weak D call: TRBD1 (5 bases). The CDR3 totals 15 residues. Germline values: CDR1 SGHTA, CDR2 FQGNSA. V was cut by 4 bases and J by 0 bases, with 12 bases left in between. The CDR3 DNA reads TGTGCCAGCAGCTCTTTGGGGGTTATGAACACTGAAGCTTTCTTT. It encodes CASSSLGVMNTEAFF.

This clonotype showed up just a few times. The chain combines TRBV4-2 with TRBJ1-2; TRBD1 matches at 8 bases. The germline gives CDR1 LGHNA, CDR2 YNFKEQ. This CDR3 region has 14 residues. V trimming: 4 bases; J trimming: 3 bases; junction bases outside the gene matches: 4. For the CDR3, the DNA is TGTGCCAGCAGCCCTGACAGGGGTGACTATGGCTACACCTTC. This sequence encodes CASSPDRGDYGYTF.

This clonotype was detected only a few times. This chain uses TRBV7-9 with TRBJ2-5; 7 nucleotides agree with TRBD2. This CDR3 is 17 amino acids long. V shed 3 bases, J shed 6 bases, and the junction held 16 bases outside the gene matches. CDR1 SEHNR and CDR2 FQNEAQ come from the germline V gene (reference sequence). The CDR3 here is CASSFQAGKPTEKTQYF. The CDR3 DNA follows: TGTGCCAGCAGCTTCCAAGCGGGGAAGCCCACTGAGAAGACCCAGTACTTC.

This chain connects TRBV6-2 or TRBV6-3 to TRBJ2-5, with TRBD2 identical over 7 bases. Trimming took 5 bases from V and 2 from J; bases not matched to a gene: 8. The CDR3 runs to 15 residues. CDR1 is MNHEY, CDR2 SVGEGT, per germline. DNA for the CDR3: TGTGCCAGCAGTCGATCGGGGGGACCGCAAGAGACCCAGTACTTC. Translated, it gives CASSRSGGPQETQYF.

This clonotype was observed a handful of times. The V call is TRBV10-3, the J call TRBJ1-2, with D unresolved. Germline V gene lookup returns CDR1 ENHRY and CDR2 SYGVKD. The CDR3 totals 14 residues. V was clipped by 0 bases and J by 1 base, with 6 bases between them. CDR3 bases: TGTGCCATCAGTGAGTCAGGCCATAACTATGGCTACACCTTC. It specifies CAISESGHNYGYTF.

This chain uses TRBV15 with TRBJ1-5; D ambiguous. Germline CDR1 and CDR2: LNHNV and YYDKDF (reference sequence). V lost 0 bases and J lost 1, with 10 bases in between. The CDR3 has 16 amino acids. DNA for the CDR3: TGTGCCACCAGCAGAGATCGCCAGACAAGCAATCAGCCCCAGCATTTT. Translated: CATSRDRQTSNQPQHF.

V gene TRBV6-5 combines with J gene TRBJ1-3, with no clear D. Trimming took 7 bases from V and 7 from J, leaving 14 bases between them. Germline V CDR1 and CDR2: MNHEY, SVGAGI. This CDR3 region has 13 residues. CDR3 bases: TGTGCCAGCAAGGCCTGTGGGTCGAACACCATATATTTT. Translated: CASKACGSNTIYF.

The chain links TRBV15 to TRBJ1-2; 7 nucleotides line up with TRBD1. Losses at the gene ends were 5 bases for V and 4 bases for J; bases not matched to a gene: 4. CDR3 length equals 13 residues. The V gene's germline CDR1 is LNHNV and CDR2 YYDKDF (reference sequence). CDR3 DNA: TGTGCCACCAGCGCGGGACAGACCTATGGCTACACCTTC. Its translation is CATSAGQTYGYTF.

This clonotype was seen ten or more times. This chain uses TRBV7-2 with TRBJ2-1; 8 bases fit TRBD1. This CDR3 has 15 amino acids. Germline loops: CDR1 SGHTA, CDR2 FQGNSA. V lost 1 base to trimming and J lost 9 bases; unmatched junction nucleotides: 8. CDR3 nucleotide sequence: TGTGCCAGCAGCTTAGGTGGGACAGGTGTATTTGAGCAGTTCTTC. Its protein is CASSLGGTGVFEQFF.

A note on this clonotype: This may arise from a read error, as a much more abundant clone is one base away. The chain employs TRBV7-8 and TRBJ2-1; the D is unclear. Germline lookup yields CDR1 SGHVS and CDR2 FQNEAQ. Trimming removed 4 bases at V and 2 bases at J, with 9 bases between. This CDR3 is 14 amino acids long. The CDR3 nucleotides read TGTGCCAGCAGCTCCACCACTACCTACAATGAGCAGTTCTTC. It translates to CASSSTTTYNEQFF.

The chain has TRBV11-2 and TRBJ2-1, with TRBD2 identical over 8 bases. The germline gives CDR1 SGHAT, CDR2 FQNNGV. The V and J ends lost 1 base and 6 bases, in that order; junction bases with no gene match: 17. The CDR3 sequence is 19 residues long. The CDR3, as DNA: TGTGCCAGCAGCTTAGGATGGCGTGGTCGGCGGGAGGCTGTCAATGAGCAGTTCTTC. Amino acid sequence: CASSLGWRGRREAVNEQFF.

The rearrangement links TRBV28 to TRBJ2-1, with 9 bases fitting TRBD2. The CDR3 contains 16 residues. Per the germline V gene, CDR1 is MDHEN and CDR2 is SYDVKM. The V gene end was trimmed by 5 bases and the J gene end by 4 bases; junction bases not matched to a gene: 9. CDR3 amino acids: CASSIGGGGAYNEQFF. The CDR3, as DNA: TGTGCCAGCAGTATAGGTGGCGGGGGGGCATACAATGAGCAGTTCTTC.

This clonotype showed up just a few times. V usage is TRBV6-5 and J usage is TRBJ2-3; 7 nucleotides align to TRBD1. The V gene's germline CDR1 is MNHEY and CDR2 SVGAGI. The J segment lost 3 bases and the V segment lost 6 bases, leaving 3 bases of the junction unmatched. CDR3 length equals 13 residues. In nucleotides, the CDR3 is TGTGCCAGCAGGAGGGGGCAGACAGATACGCAGTATTTT. Residues: CASRRGQTDTQYF.

This clonotype was recorded many times. The genes are TRBV6-5 and TRBJ2-3; weak D call: TRBD2 (6 bases). This CDR3 comprises 13 residues. The germline V gene has CDR1 MNHEY and CDR2 SVGAGI. Trimming shortened V by 4 bases and J by 5 bases, and 10 bases separated the two germline ends. The CDR3 is CASSWRARDTQYF. The CDR3 coding sequence is TGTGCCAGCAGTTGGAGGGCCCGAGATACGCAGTATTTT.

Ten or more counts support this clonotype. The chain combines TRBV7-9 with TRBJ1-4, with D tentatively TRBD1 (6 bases). V was pared by 5 bases and J by 7 bases, with 8 bases between. Per germline, CDR1 SEHNR and CDR2 FQNEAQ (reference sequence). This CDR3 has 12 residues. CDR3 in DNA: TGTGCCAGCAGCCGACAGGTTGAAAAACTGTTTTTT. It yields the protein CASSRQVEKLFF.

CDR3 sequence: CSARDPGTSGTYEQYF. CDR3 DNA sequence: TGCAGTGCTAGAGATCCGGGGACTAGCGGGACCTACGAGCAGTACTTC. V gene TRBV20-1 combines with J gene TRBJ2-7; 13 bases are shared with TRBD2. The V gene end was trimmed by 0 bases and the J gene end by 2 bases; junction bases not matched to a gene: 4. There are 16 residues in the CDR3. CDR1 is DFQATT, CDR2 SNEGSKA, per germline (reference sequence).

Worth noting for this clonotype: A read error may be the cause here, since a much bigger clone is one base away. The chain combines TRBV12-3 or TRBV12-4 with TRBJ2-5; 8 nucleotides match TRBD2. Trimming cost V 6 bases and J 7 bases; bases outside gene matches: 10. The CDR3 contains 14 residues. CDR3 coding DNA: TGTGCCAGCAGCCCGACTAGCGTCGGGGGGACCCAGTACTTC. As protein: CASSPTSVGGTQYF.

This clonotype turned up a few times. The chain links TRBV28 to TRBJ2-5; 10 positions agree with TRBD2. The CDR3 runs to 15 residues. Germline V gives CDR1 MDHEN, CDR2 SYDVKM. With V trimmed by 7 bases and J by 1 base, 6 bases remained unmatched. CDR3 sequence: CASTTSGVLQETQYF. The CDR3, as DNA: TGTGCCAGCACTACTAGCGGGGTCCTCCAAGAGACCCAGTACTTC.

J is TRBJ2-7 and V is TRBV12-3 or TRBV12-4, with 8 bases lining up with TRBD2. The CDR3 length is 14 residues. The junction had 14 bases not matched to a gene; V was cut back by 9 bases and J by 7 bases. The CDR3 here is CARAHSGDTKEQYF. The CDR3 DNA reads TGTGCCAGGGCCCATAGCGGGGACACCAAGGAGCAGTACTTC.

In its sample, this clonotype was seen many times. The chain recombines TRBV7-2 with TRBJ2-1, with 7 bases that match TRBD2. The V segment lost 5 bases and the J segment 2 bases; nucleotides outside the gene matches: 6. This CDR3 spans 15 amino acids. Germline V gene sequence: CDR1 SGHTA, CDR2 FQGNSA. The CDR3 DNA reads TGTGCCAGCAGCCCCTCTAGCGGAACCTACAATGAGCAGTTCTTC. Residues: CASSPSSGTYNEQFF.

This sequence joins TRBV4-3 and TRBJ2-1; D possibly corresponds to TRBD2 (6 bases). The CDR3 covers 13 residues. CDR1 and CDR2 from the germline V gene are LGHNA and YSLEER. V lost 4 bases, J lost 8 bases, and 12 bases lay in between. CDR3 loop: CASSRRWGDEQFF. In nucleotides, the CDR3 is TGCGCCAGCAGCCGACGGTGGGGGGATGAGCAGTTCTTC.

This clonotype showed up just a few times. The rearrangement links TRBV23-1 to TRBJ2-1, with D possibly matching TRBD1 (5 bases). TRBV23-1 is treated as an ORF (open reading frame) with a function not yet certain. Trimming removed 4 bases from V and 4 bases from J, with 17 bases in between. This CDR3 is 16 amino acids long. This CDR3 is CASSLSGWYIYNEQFF. As DNA, the CDR3 is TGCGCCAGCAGTCTATCAGGGTGGTACATATACAATGAGCAGTTCTTC.

This clonotype was counted many times. The chain recombines TRBV28 with TRBJ2-5, with 7 bases lining up with TRBD1. The V gene end was trimmed by 3 bases and the J gene end by 1 base; junction bases not matched to a gene: 2. This CDR3 comprises 14 residues. Looked up from germline, CDR1 is MDHEN and CDR2 is SYDVKM. CDR3 bases: TGTGCCAGCAGTTTGGGACAGACCCAAGAGACCCAGTACTTC. It translates to CASSLGQTQETQYF.

The table lists this clonotype with many counts. The J gene is TRBJ2-5, the V gene TRBV12-3 or TRBV12-4, with D perhaps TRBD2 (5 bases). V lost 5 bases and J lost 2, with 12 bases in between. The CDR3 consists of 14 residues. CDR3 nucleotides: TGTGCCAGCAGTGGTTTGAGGGCTCAAGAGACCCAGTACTTC. Its translation: CASSGLRAQETQYF.

This clonotype was picked up many times. V gene TRBV7-2 combines with J gene TRBJ2-1; 8 nucleotides match TRBD2. CDR1 and CDR2 (germline): SGHTA, FQGNSA. The CDR3 length is 16 residues. J lost 4 bases, V lost 1 base, and 6 bases had no gene match. The CDR3 here is CASSLESGGSYNEQFF. The CDR3 DNA reads as TGTGCCAGCAGCTTAGAAAGCGGGGGTTCGTACAATGAGCAGTTCTTC. Together with reference TRBV7-2 and TRBJ2-1, the CDR3 gives the full variable domain: GAGVSQSPSNKVTEKGKDVELRCDPISGHTALYWYRQSLGQGLEFLIYFQGNSAPDKSGLPSDRFSAERTGGSVSTLTIQRTQQEDSAVYLCASSLESGGSYNEQFFGPGTRLTVL.

The chain links TRBV4-3 to TRBJ2-7; D uncertain. The CDR3 spans 14 residues. Per germline, CDR1 LGHNA and CDR2 YSLEER. V was trimmed by 1 base and J by 2 bases, leaving 9 bases between them. CDR3 nucleotides: TGCGCCAGCAGCCAAGCTTTATTGACCTACGAGCAGTACTTC. Its protein product is CASSQALLTYEQYF.

This clonotype came up a few times. The V call is TRBV10-3, the J call TRBJ1-5; D is unclear. Trimming removed 4 bases at V and 3 bases at J, with 7 bases between. Germline loops: CDR1 ENHRY, CDR2 SYGVKD. CDR3 size: 13 residues. CDR3 sequence: CAISVQVNQPQHF. As DNA, the CDR3 is TGTGCCATCAGTGTGCAGGTCAATCAGCCCCAGCATTTT.

This clonotype has a handful of counts. This chain uses TRBV20-1 with TRBJ2-5; 9 bases agree with TRBD1. Germline V gives CDR1 DFQATT, CDR2 SNEGSKA (reference sequence). There are 15 residues in the CDR3. V was clipped by 2 bases and J by 3 bases; unmatched bases: 7. The CDR3 is CSARLTGGAEETQYF. In DNA form, the CDR3 reads TGCAGTGCTAGACTTACAGGGGGCGCGGAAGAGACCCAGTACTTC.

V usage is TRBV2 and J usage is TRBJ1-1; D gene unclear. CDR1 is SNHLY, CDR2 FYNNEI, per germline. Trimming stripped 7 bases from V and 0 bases from J, with 9 bases between. The CDR3 sequence is 13 residues long. The CDR3 DNA follows: TGTGCCAGCACTGAGGACGTGAACACTGAAGCTTTCTTT. Residues: CASTEDVNTEAFF. The full variable domain, completed using reference TRBV2 and TRBJ1-1, is EPEVTQTPSHQVTQMGQEVILRCVPISNHLYFYWYRQILGQKVEFLVSFYNNEISEKSEIFDDQFSVERPDGSNFTLKIRSTKLEDSAMYFCASTEDVNTEAFFGQGTRLTVV.